This T cell receptor beta chain was captured by sequencing in a study of blood T cell repertoires in COVID-19. Study at large: Specimens from acute and convalescent COVID-19 originated in the United States, Italy and Spain. PBMCs, B-cell-depleted T cells, or T cells provided the cDNA or gDNA that made up the material.

Original processing methods: Amplification from reference gene primers served as the basis for estimated nucleated cell counts. The table came from immunoSEQ multiplex PCR; TCRdb's copy has only in-frame clones and leaves some out. V, J and clone size reflect that table, while D and trimming were determined from the DNA. The sample includes around 69,000 clones, roughly 76% of them seen just once. The CDR3 consists of 15 residues. V was trimmed by 5 bases and J by 8 bases, leaving 19 bases between them. CDR1 and CDR2 (germline): MGHRA, YSYEKL. The sequence was obtained from a woman in her 70s with acute or convalescent COVID-19. What was sequenced was peripheral blood. The chain joins TRBV4-1 to TRBJ1-3, with D possibly being TRBD1 (6 bases). The CDR3 reads CASSARDNGRYTIYF. CDR3 sequence (DNA): TGCGCCAGCAGCGCCCGGGACAACGGGAGGTACACCATATATTTT.